Listed below are T cell receptor beta chains from one sample, sequenced in a study of PD-L1 blockade in urothelial cancer. This table comes from immunoSEQ multiplex PCR, and its TCRdb copy is limited to in-frame clones, with some not included. The sample lists 55,000 to 80,000 clones; 65% to 90% were seen once. The sequencing here drew on PBMCs, taken around atezolizumab (anti-PD-L1) treatment. The receptors derive from a man in his 70s with urothelial cancer. Both conserved end residues are part of each CDR3. D genes are given only for firm matches. Clone size is stated in some rows and not others, as once, few, many or a class when expanded.

j_gene,v_gene,abundance,d_gene,CDR3nt,CDR3aa
TRBJ1-2,TRBV18,-,-,TGTGCCAGCTCACCTCGAGAGTTCCGCTATGGCTACACCTTC,CASSPREFRYGYTF
TRBJ2-3,TRBV10-3,-,-,TGTGCCACTGAAGGGGTCACAGATACGCAGTATTTT,CATEGVTDTQYF
TRBJ2-7,TRBV27,-,TRBD2,TGTGCCAGCAGTTTCACTTTGGCAGGGACTAGGTACGAGCAGTACTTC,CASSFTLAGTRYEQYF
TRBJ2-2,TRBV5-5,-,TRBD1,TGTGCCAGCAGCGCAATCTCAGGGGGCGCCGGCACCGGGGAGCTGTTTTTT,CASSAISGGAGTGELFF
TRBJ2-2,TRBV10-1,-,TRBD2,TGCGCCAGCAGCCTTGGGGTAGCGGGAGGTAACACCGGGGAGCTGTTTTTT,CASSLGVAGGNTGELFF
TRBJ2-2,TRBV5-1,-,-,TGCGCCAGCAGCTTGGTGGGCACGAACACCGGGGAGCTGTTTTTT,CASSLVGTNTGELFF
TRBJ1-4,TRBV7-9,once,-,TGTGCCAGCAGCTTGGCCTGGGGAGAGGGTAACGAAAAACTGTTTTTT,CASSLAWGEGNEKLFF
TRBJ2-3,TRBV6-5,-,TRBD2,TGTGCCAGCAGTTTCCTGACTAGCGGAAACACAGATACGCAGTATTTT,CASSFLTSGNTDTQYF
TRBJ2-1,TRBV30,once,-,TGTGCCTGGAGTGTTAAAGCGTTTCGGACCAGGGATGAGCAGTTCTTC,CAWSVKAFRTRDEQFF
TRBJ1-1,TRBV18,-,-,TGTGCCAGCTCACGAAGACGGACAGATATTTCAATGAACACTGAAGCTTTCTTT,CASSRRRTDISMNTEAFF
TRBJ1-4,TRBV5-4,-,-,TGTGCCAGCAGCTTGGGCGGGCCGGGTGAGGGAGGGGAAAAACTGTTTTTT,CASSLGGPGEGGEKLFF
TRBJ2-5,TRBV19,-,TRBD2,TGTGCCAGTAATCCGGGACTAGCGGGAAAAGAGACCCAGTACTTC,CASNPGLAGKETQYF
TRBJ2-3,TRBV5-4,-,TRBD1,TGTGCCAGCAGCTTGGACAGGGGGGCCCGGACAGATACGCAGTATTTT,CASSLDRGARTDTQYF
TRBJ2-7,TRBV5-1,-,TRBD2,TGCGCCAGCAGCTTATTGAGGAGTAGCGGGAGCGTCTACGAGCAGTACTTC,CASSLLRSSGSVYEQYF
TRBJ2-7,TRBV11-2,-,TRBD2,TGTGCCAGCAGCGGTACGGCGGGAGGTTTGTACGAGCAGTACTTC,CASSGTAGGLYEQYF
TRBJ2-3,TRBV4-2,once,TRBD2,TGTGCCAGCAGCCATAGGACTAGCGGGACCACAGATACGCAGTATTTT,CASSHRTSGTTDTQYF
TRBJ2-2,TRBV4-2,-,-,TGTGCCAGCAGCCAAGCGGTACTAGGAAACACCGGGGAGCTGTTTTTT,CASSQAVLGNTGELFF
TRBJ1-4,TRBV11-2,once,-,TGTGCCAGCAGCCCCCAACCGGGGTCGGAAAAACTGTTTTTT,CASSPQPGSEKLFF
TRBJ2-3,TRBV9,-,TRBD2,TGTGCCAGCAGCTTCGCCGGGACTAGCGGGAGTTGGGGCACAGATACGCAGTATTTT,CASSFAGTSGSWGTDTQYF
TRBJ2-1,TRBV19,-,-,TGTGCCAGTAGGATAACCCATGGGCAAAACTACAATGAGCAGTTCTTC,CASRITHGQNYNEQFF
TRBJ2-2,TRBV6-1,-,TRBD1,TGTGCCAGCAGTGCCGGGACAGCTAACACCGGGGAGCTGTTTTTT,CASSAGTANTGELFF
TRBJ2-7,TRBV5-6,-,TRBD2,TGTGCCAGCAGCTTCTCGGGGGGAACATTGCCGGGGGAGCAGTACTTC,CASSFSGGTLPGEQYF
TRBJ2-7,TRBV18,-,-,TGTGCCAGCTCACCCCTAGCGACCTCCAAAAACGAGCAGTACTTC,CASSPLATSKNEQYF
TRBJ2-3,TRBV6-5,-,TRBD2,TGTGCCAGCAGTTACCGGCGGGAGAGGAGCTATTTT,CASSYRRERSYF
TRBJ2-5,TRBV7-2,-,TRBD2,TGTGCCAGCAGCTTCTTCCCGGGACTAGCGGCTCTTGGGGGGACCCAGTACTTC,CASSFFPGLAALGGTQYF
TRBJ1-4,TRBV7-9,-,-,TGTGCCAGCAGCCCCTTCCGGGGTGCTAATGAAAAACTGTTTTTT,CASSPFRGANEKLFF
TRBJ2-1,TRBV7-3,-,TRBD1,TGTGCCAGCAGTCTGGGGGACAGGGCTTACAACAATGAGCAGTTCTTC,CASSLGDRAYNNEQFF
TRBJ2-7,TRBV9,-,TRBD2,TGTGCCAGCAGCGGCCGTACGCTAGCGGGAGGAACCTACGAGCAGTACTTC,CASSGRTLAGGTYEQYF
TRBJ1-3,TRBV7-2,once,TRBD1,TGTGCCAGCAGCTTCGACCGGGGACAGGGGAACACCATATATTTT,CASSFDRGQGNTIYF